Shown below are 15 T cell receptor beta chains from a single sample sequenced in a study of T cell repertoires in cytomegalovirus infection. TCRdb redid the calling of the reads with MiXCR, one entry per CDR3 protein. The table shows some 700,000 distinct CDR3 sequences, with 35% to 40% occurring only once. The material sequenced was PBMCs. The receptors stem from a human donor in good health (CMV status not recorded). Some clones in this sample may be carry-over from other donors' samples.

This clonotype was observed at least ten times. The CDR3 coding sequence is TGTGCCAGCAGCTTACGGGCGGGTAGCGGGAGCCATTATGAGCAGTTCTTC. It yields the protein CASSLRAGSGSHYEQFF. The rearrangement links TRBV7-2 to TRBJ2-1; TRBD2 matches 9 bases. Germline V gene data show CDR1 as SGHTA and CDR2 as FQGNSA. V lost 2 bases and J lost 8; bases outside the gene matches: 13. This CDR3 spans 17 amino acids.

The J gene is TRBJ1-1, the V gene TRBV20-1, with D perhaps matching TRBD1 (5 bases). Trimming cost V 4 bases and J 1 base, with 16 bases left between them. This CDR3 has 15 amino acids. From germline, CDR1 is DFQATT and CDR2 SNEGSKA (reference sequence). CDR3 sequence reads: CSAKDLGLRNTEAFF. The CDR3, as DNA: TGCAGTGCTAAGGATTTGGGACTAAGGAACACTGAAGCTTTCTTT.

The rearrangement uses TRBV18 and TRBJ2-7; D not certain. Germline V gene lookup returns CDR1 KGHSH and CDR2 LQKENI. Between the trimmed V and J ends, which lost 0 bases and 4 bases, there was a span of 13 bases. The CDR3 runs 15 residues. CDR3 DNA sequence: TGTGCCAGCTCACCACCTACGGTGCGTGGGTACGAGCAGTACTTC. Translating it yields CASSPPTVRGYEQYF.

This clonotype was seen a handful of times. The gene calls are TRBV6-6 and TRBJ2-7; possible D gene TRBD1, 6 bases. Germline V gene lookup returns CDR1 MNHNY and CDR2 SVGAGI (reference sequence). The CDR3 covers 15 residues. V dropped 7 bases and J dropped 3 bases, with 19 bases sitting between them. Written as DNA, the CDR3 is TGTGCCAGCACAGTGATCAGGGGACACAGCTACGAGCAGTACTTC. This gives the protein CASTVIRGHSYEQYF.

V is TRBV28 and J is TRBJ1-1; D ambiguous. The V end was cut by 2 bases, the J end by 3 bases, with 13 bases between. The germline V gene encodes CDR1 MDHEN and CDR2 SYDVKM. The CDR3 contains 15 residues. The CDR3 protein is CASSLRVGSDTEAFF. For the CDR3, the DNA is TGTGCCAGCAGTTTAAGGGTCGGCTCTGACACTGAAGCTTTCTTT.

This clonotype occurred a few times. The CDR3 sequence is CASSLENTIYF. Here the CDR3 DNA reads TGTGCCAGCAGTTTGGAGAACACCATATATTTT. The chain combines TRBV12-3 or TRBV12-4 with TRBJ1-3; D gene ambiguous. This CDR3 is built from 11 residues. The V and J ends lost 3 bases and 7 bases respectively, with 4 bases between them.

The V gene is TRBV6-1, the J gene TRBJ2-7, with 10 bases that match TRBD2. V shed 5 bases, J shed 6 bases, and the junction held 7 bases outside the gene matches. This CDR3 is built from 14 residues. The V gene's germline CDR1 is MNHNS and CDR2 SASEGT. CDR3 region: CASSPGTSAREQYF. The CDR3, as DNA: TGTGCCAGCAGTCCCGGGACTAGCGCCCGCGAGCAGTACTTC.

The chain recombines TRBV7-2 with TRBJ2-1; 11 positions match TRBD2. The germline CDR1 and CDR2 sequences are SGHTA and FQGNSA. The length of the CDR3 is 19 residues. V lost 2 bases to trimming and J lost 0 bases; unmatched junction nucleotides: 9. The CDR3 protein is CASSLPATSGIGSYNEQFF. The CDR3 DNA is TGTGCCAGCAGCTTACCGGCGACTAGCGGGATAGGCTCCTACAATGAGCAGTTCTTC.

The rearrangement links TRBV4-1 to TRBJ1-5; D possibly corresponds to TRBD1 (6 bases). The CDR3 spans 15 residues. CDR1 and CDR2 (germline): MGHRA, YSYEKL. Trimming took 0 bases from V and 2 from J, leaving 8 bases between them. The CDR3 nucleotides read TGCGCCAGCAGCCAAGAACAGGGCGGCAATCAGCCCCAGCATTTT. This sequence encodes CASSQEQGGNQPQHF.

The chain has TRBV24-1 and TRBJ2-1, with D possibly matching TRBD2 (6 bases). V lost 5 bases to trimming and J lost 9 bases, with 16 bases between them. The CDR3 totals 14 residues. The germline V gene has CDR1 KGHDR and CDR2 SFDVKD. CDR3 coding DNA: TGTGCCACCAGTGTAGGGGCAGGGAGGTTTGAGCAGTTCTTC. Its translation: CATSVGAGRFEQFF.

This clonotype was found a few times. The chain recombines TRBV19 with TRBJ1-5; no definite D call. Germline assignment: CDR1 LNHDA and CDR2 SQIVND (reference sequence). V was trimmed by 2 bases and J by 6 bases, leaving 17 bases between them. The CDR3 covers 16 residues. The CDR3, as DNA: TGTGCCAGTAGTATACGGACCGAAGTTAAGGGTCAGCCCCAGCATTTT. Translation gives CASSIRTEVKGQPQHF.

V and J are TRBV5-6 and TRBJ2-1; 7 bases align to TRBD2. The CDR3 extends over 16 amino acids. Germline V gene data show CDR1 as SGHDT and CDR2 as YYEEEE. Trimming cost V 1 base and J 4 bases; bases outside gene matches: 8. In DNA form, the CDR3 reads TGTGCCAGCAGCTTGCTTCGGGGGGTCCTATACAATGAGCAGTTCTTC. It encodes CASSLLRGVLYNEQFF.

The chain combines TRBV20-1 with TRBJ2-1; 8 bases line up with TRBD2. There are 13 residues in the CDR3. Looked up from germline, CDR1 is DFQATT and CDR2 is SNEGSKA (reference sequence). The chain's CDR3 is CSFGRAASREQFF. The CDR3 DNA follows: TGCAGCTTCGGGAGGGCCGCGTCACGTGAGCAGTTCTTC.

This clonotype occurred many times. J is TRBJ1-2 and V is TRBV24-1, with D possibly being TRBD1 (5 bases). Germline-derived CDR1 and CDR2 are KGHDR and SFDVKD. Trimming left V 1 base short and J 5 bases short, with 19 bases between. The CDR3 extends over 17 amino acids. The CDR3 nucleotides are TGTGCCACCAGTGATTTTGACAGCCACACTAAGGGGTATGGCTACACCTTC. This codes for CATSDFDSHTKGYGYTF.

This clonotype has more than one count but fewer than ten. This chain uses TRBV19 with TRBJ1-6; D is possibly TRBD1 (5 bases). The CDR3 has 12 residues. V lost 3 bases, J lost 9 bases, and 6 bases lay in between. The V gene's germline CDR1 is LNHDA and CDR2 SQIVND (reference sequence). The CDR3 coding sequence is TGTGCCAGTAGTATCGGGGCTTCACCCCTCCACTTT. It encodes CASSIGASPLHF.